The next 21 T cell receptor beta chains were all read from a single sample in a study of blood T cells in healthy people across ages. Next came a second PCR, run for about 7 to 12 cycles, which used a sample-barcoded 5' primer along with a J-beta primer mix. TCRdb recomputed calls from the 5' RACE reads with MiXCR, one row per CDR3 protein. Of over 1,200,000 distinct CDR3 sequences in the sample, almost 60% were seen once. Sequenced: blood. The receptors originated from a man aged 18 to 30 in good health.

V usage is TRBV4-3 and J usage is TRBJ2-3; the match to TRBD2 covers 9 bases. The germline V gene encodes CDR1 LGHNA and CDR2 YSLEER. The V gene end was trimmed by 0 bases and the J gene end by 6 bases; junction bases not matched to a gene: 13. This CDR3 comprises 18 residues. CDR3 coding DNA: TGCGCCAGCAGCCAAGATACCCTCCCTAGCGGGGAAAGGGATACGCAGTATTTT. Protein product: CASSQDTLPSGERDTQYF.

The chain recombines TRBV9 with TRBJ2-1; D unresolved. V was cut by 4 bases and J by 9 bases, with 17 bases left in between. Germline CDR1 and CDR2: SGDLS and YYNGEE. The CDR3 is 14 residues long. In nucleotides, the CDR3 is TGTGCCAGCAGCCGACGGACCCAGAACGGTGAGCAGTTCTTC. The encoded protein is CASSRRTQNGEQFF.

In this sample, this clonotype turned up once. The gene calls are TRBV5-5 and TRBJ1-5; D not resolved. The CDR3 runs to 15 residues. V was trimmed by 2 bases and J by 0 bases, leaving 9 bases between them. The germline V gene encodes CDR1 SGHKS and CDR2 YYEKEE (reference sequence). CDR3 DNA sequence: TGTGCCAGCAGCTTCAGTCTGGATAGCAATCAGCCCCAGCATTTT. Translating gives CASSFSLDSNQPQHF.

J is TRBJ1-2 and V is TRBV20-1; 8 bases line up with TRBD1. V lost 2 bases, J lost 4 bases, and 15 bases stayed unmatched. The CDR3 has 17 amino acids. The germline gives CDR1 DFQATT, CDR2 SNEGSKA (reference sequence). This CDR3 is CSARPFDRDRPFYGYTF. The CDR3 DNA sequence: TGCAGTGCTAGACCCTTTGACCGGGACAGGCCCTTCTATGGCTACACCTTC.

This chain links TRBV19 with TRBJ2-1; D perhaps matches TRBD1 (7 bases). The CDR3 is 14 amino acids. Germline V gene lookup returns CDR1 LNHDA and CDR2 SQIVND (reference sequence). With 9 bases removed from V and 1 base from J, the gap between germline ends came to 13 bases. Here the CDR3 DNA reads TGTGCCAGCGCCCAGGGGGGATCCTACAATGAGCAGTTCTTC. Translation: CASAQGGSYNEQFF.

This clonotype was seen only a few times. This chain uses TRBV6-5 with TRBJ1-4; 8 bases agree with TRBD1. CDR1 is MNHEY and CDR2 is SVGAGI in the germline V gene. V lost 4 bases to trimming and J lost 9 bases; unmatched junction nucleotides: 7. CDR3 length: 14 amino acids. CDR3 loop: CASSFSRTGQKLFF. In DNA, the CDR3 is TGTGCCAGCAGTTTTTCGAGGACAGGGCAAAAACTGTTTTTT.

V is TRBV27 and J is TRBJ2-7, with TRBD2 identical over 11 bases. The CDR3 is 14 amino acids. J gave up 5 bases and V 5 bases, and 5 bases lay outside the gene matches. Per the germline V gene, CDR1 is MNHEY and CDR2 is SMNVEV (reference sequence). The chain's CDR3 is CASSGTSGFHEQYF. CDR3 DNA: TGTGCCAGCAGTGGGACTAGCGGTTTCCACGAGCAGTACTTC.

V usage is TRBV15 and J usage is TRBJ2-4, with a possible D match to TRBD2 (5 bases). Trimming cost V 0 bases and J 13 bases, with 7 bases left between them. Germline V gives CDR1 LNHNV, CDR2 YYDKDF (reference sequence). CDR3 size: 11 residues. Written as DNA, the CDR3 is TGTGCCACCAGCAGAGAGGGAGAGCAGTACTTC. Translating it yields CATSREGEQYF.

For the CDR3, the DNA is TGCGCCAGCAGCCAAGATTTGGGTCCGTACAATGAGCAGTTCTTC. Residues: CASSQDLGPYNEQFF. This sequence joins TRBV4-1 and TRBJ2-1, with no clear D. CDR1 and CDR2 from the germline V gene are MGHRA and YSYEKL. V was clipped by 0 bases and J by 4 bases, with 10 bases between them. The CDR3 length is 15 residues.

The chain recombines TRBV4-3 with TRBJ2-7, with 7 bases that match TRBD1. The CDR3 is 15 residues long. From germline, CDR1 is LGHNA and CDR2 YSLEER. Trimming cost V 1 base and J 4 bases; bases outside gene matches: 7. CDR3 sequence: CASSQVGGQQYEQYF. The CDR3 bases are TGCGCCAGCAGCCAAGTAGGGGGACAGCAATACGAGCAGTACTTC.

The rearrangement uses TRBV24-1 and TRBJ2-1; the match to TRBD1 covers 8 bases. This CDR3 is 15 amino acids long. Germline lookup yields CDR1 KGHDR and CDR2 SFDVKD. Unmatched junction bases numbered 14, after V lost 4 bases and J lost 13 bases. The CDR3 DNA is TGTGCCACCAGTGACCCCCGCGGACAGGGAGAGACCCAGTTCTTC. Translated: CATSDPRGQGETQFF.

This chain joins TRBV9 and TRBJ2-7; 12 bases fit TRBD2. V gave up 3 bases and J gave up 7 bases; unmatched junction bases: 8. The CDR3 consists of 15 residues. Germline V gives CDR1 SGDLS, CDR2 YYNGEE. CDR3 sequence reads: CASSARTSGAFEQYF. The CDR3 DNA sequence: TGTGCCAGCAGCGCCCGGACTAGCGGGGCGTTTGAGCAGTACTTC.

In its sample, this clonotype was seen once. The J gene is TRBJ2-1, the V gene TRBV7-6; 8 bases map to TRBD2. J was trimmed by 5 bases and V by 2 bases; bases with no gene match: 8. Germline-derived CDR1 and CDR2 are SGHVS and FNYEAQ. This CDR3 has 16 amino acids. CDR3 sequence reads: CASSLKDSGTHNEQFF. The CDR3 nucleotides read TGTGCCAGCAGCTTAAAGGATAGCGGGACGCACAATGAGCAGTTCTTC.

This rearrangement joins TRBV4-1 to TRBJ1-2; TRBD1 aligns across 9 bases. V shed 3 bases and J 7 bases; nucleotides not matched to a gene: 9. CDR1 and CDR2 (germline): MGHRA, YSYEKL. The CDR3 length is 15 residues. The DNA for the CDR3 is TGCGCCAGCAGCCAGTGGGGGACAGGGAGCTCTGGCTACACCTTC. Translation gives CASSQWGTGSSGYTF.

The chain is built from TRBV15 and TRBJ2-5; TRBD1 aligns across 10 bases. The J call is doubtful: the DNA matches TRBJ2-7 better. The germline V gene encodes CDR1 LNHNV and CDR2 YYDKDF (reference sequence). This CDR3 contains 15 residues. DNA of the CDR3: TGTGCCACCAGCAGATGGGACAGGGGTGGGTACGAGCAGTACTTC. This encodes CATSRWDRGGYEQYF.

A few counts support this clonotype. The chain employs TRBV5-1 and TRBJ2-7; D is unresolved. Germline CDR1 SGHRS, CDR2 YFSETQ. Trimming took 1 base from V and 1 from J, leaving 12 bases between them. The CDR3 runs to 15 residues. As DNA, the CDR3 is TGCGCCAGCAGCTTGATGGCACCGCCTTCCTACGAGCAGTACTTC. Protein: CASSLMAPPSYEQYF.

The V gene is TRBV20-1, the J gene TRBJ2-5; D remains ambiguous. The DNA end is more similar to TRBJ2-7, so the J call may be wrong. Germline V gene data show CDR1 as DFQATT and CDR2 as SNEGSKA (reference sequence). This CDR3 is 13 amino acids long. CDR3 nucleotides: TGCAGTGCTAGACGGTGGGAATCAAACGAGCAGTACTTC. This encodes CSARRWESNEQYF.

This rearrangement joins TRBV4-1 to TRBJ1-1; no definite D call. Germline CDR1 and CDR2: MGHRA and YSYEKL. This CDR3 is built from 16 residues. The V gene lost 0 bases and the J gene lost 3 bases, with 14 bases spanning the gap. CDR3 residues: CASSQEQSRTHTEAFF. The CDR3 DNA reads TGCGCCAGCAGCCAAGAACAGAGCCGCACGCACACTGAAGCTTTCTTT.

This clonotype was seen once. V is TRBV20-1 and J is TRBJ2-7; 9 bases match TRBD1. CDR1 and CDR2 (germline): DFQATT, SNEGSKA (reference sequence). Losses at the gene ends were 4 bases for V and 2 bases for J; bases not matched to a gene: 6. CDR3 length: 14 residues. DNA for the CDR3: TGCAGTGCTAAGGTCGGGACAGGGACCTACGAGCAGTACTTC. Its protein is CSAKVGTGTYEQYF.

This clonotype was recorded a few times. CDR3 DNA: TGTGCCAGCAGCGTCGAAATAACAGGGGCTGGCTACACCTTC. Protein: CASSVEITGAGYTF. The J gene is TRBJ1-2, the V gene TRBV7-2; TRBD1 matches 7 bases. This CDR3 comprises 14 residues. Germline CDR1 and CDR2: SGHTA and FQGNSA. Trimming removed 5 bases from V and 7 bases from J; junction bases left unmatched: 10.

The chain carries TRBV28 and TRBJ2-4, with 7 bases identical to TRBD1. The trim removed 1 base at V and 0 bases at J, leaving 3 bases unmatched. CDR1 and CDR2 from the germline V gene are MDHEN and SYDVKM. The CDR3 covers 16 residues. In DNA form, the CDR3 reads TGTGCCAGCAGTTTATTTGGGACAGTAGCCAAAAACATTCAGTACTTC. It specifies CASSLFGTVAKNIQYF.